What follows describes a single T cell receptor (beta chain). Which antigen it targets is not known. Base qualities are missing; no much larger clone stands one base away. Germline trimming amounts to 4 bases on V and 5 bases on J, with 9 as the count of junction bases outside the gene matches. Measured from the cysteine to the phenylalanine, the CDR3 is 15 residues long. This entry keeps only the CDR3 DNA: 45 bases, framed from base 1. From the germline V gene, CDR1 is SGHAT and CDR2 is FQNNGV. The data belong to a study of cytomegalovirus exposure and HLA in healthy donors listed by TCRdb under 2017. For the wider study: An earlier analysis of approximately 590 of the donors reported approximately 300 Gb of sequence data and around 120 million unique TCR beta sequences from roughly 180 million T cells. An early release that covered roughly 600 HLA-typed donors contained approximately 300 gigabases of sequencing data and 80 million or so unique TCR sequences. The genetic ancestry cluster associated with self-reported Caucasian donors included about 84% of the roughly 380 genotyped donors. The study aimed to test whether signatures of past pathogen exposure could be identified by cataloging public T cell receptors. Using immunosequencing, the study profiled T cell repertoires from 666 subjects and related those repertoires to cytomegalovirus serostatus. Besides the first cohort of under 700 subjects, a separate validation cohort made up of roughly 120 different subjects was used. High-throughput TCR immunosequencing, statistical association of individual TCRs with disease status, and machine learning were combined to predict cytomegalovirus infection status. To study patterns of TCR occurrence, a later analysis re-analyzed previously published TCR beta repertoires from around 670 donors and added high-resolution HLA genotyping. The later analysis used no new phenotypic data to find candidate immune exposures, relying instead on TCR beta sequences and their occurrence across donors. An earlier analysis of more than 450 of the donors used high-throughput TCR beta sequencing to judge whether each TCR beta V gene segment behaved as functional or pseudogenic. Donor age, sex, ethnicity and CMV serostatus were compiled together with the repertoire data. Genome-wide SNP genotypes for about 65% of the roughly 670 donors were used in a later genetic analysis, which treated that subset as a discovery cohort. All discovery cohort repertoires had been generated using a single sequencing platform. Class I and class II HLA loci were covered by the typing at four-digit resolution. Typing coverage varied by locus: roughly 629-630 donors for A, B, C, DRB1 and DQB1; approximately 560 for DQA1; about 600 for DPA1; fewer than 480 for DPB1. Several DR-DQ haplotypes were treated as single units for association and clustering because of strong linkage in the cohort. Across 398 genotyped donors of the cohort, an average of about 240,000 unique TCR beta nucleotide sequences per donor were sequenced, and 15% to 20% of those sequences were non-productive.

What the work shows at the level of the full study, not this receptor alone: In the study, approximately 160 TCR beta chains were listed as associated with cytomegalovirus. Linkage disequilibrium might explain the correlated functional status among segregating V segments, but an unknown experimental factor could not be ruled out. The authors suggested that the approach could potentially be generalized to other disease states and immunological phenotypes. In a later analysis, HLA-associated TCR beta chains were found to be more clonally expanded and to have lower generation probabilities than equally common non-associated chains. The 87-base-pair reads could not distinguish some IMGT-functional V segments, including TRBV6-2 and TRBV6-3, so those segments were excluded. For the cohort, immune exposure information was limited to CMV serostatus. HLA typing was unavailable for some donors at each locus, so association tests used only the typed subset. V-gene and J-gene trimming of TCR beta chains was associated with a missense DCLRE1C variant in a later genetic analysis, and the association was replicated in an independent cohort. A further reported finding was that TCR beta sequences accurately predicted the HLA-A and HLA-B alleles for most subjects in the first cohort. In a later analysis, TCR association rates were found to vary across HLA loci, with the most associated TCRs seen for DRB1 alleles and the fewest for HLA-C alleles. This cohort had only TCR beta chains sequenced, and the lack of alpha or paired-chain data limited which features could be detected. Specific HLA alleles were associated with more than 15,000 TCR beta sequences at a false discovery rate of 0.05 in a later analysis. The presence/absence analyses assumed that sequencing depth was roughly uniform across donors, and that assumption may not be true. In an earlier analysis of 587 of the donors, most TCR beta V segments appeared in productive rearrangements about 90% or about 30% of the time, broadly matching IMGT annotations. According to a later genetic analysis, donors in an Asian-associated ancestry cluster had fewer N-insertions in productive TCRs than the approximately 630-donor mean. A few of the identified cytomegalovirus-associated TCR beta chains were confirmed in vitro to be specific for cytomegalovirus antigens. A cluster of highly shared sequence variants was judged likely to be a technical artifact of the sequencing pipeline. Because counts were too low, roughly 17 rarely observed V segments, including chromosome 9 orphons, were left out of the earlier analysis of 587 of the donors. Strong co-occurrence of HLA alleles, especially DR and DQ, made assigning TCR associations to individual alleles difficult. Several of the top co-occurrence clusters appeared to be linked to parvovirus B19, influenza, CMV and Epstein-Barr virus, according to a later analysis. Most TCR sequences were seen in very few donors, while some public TCRs were found in many individuals. Most CMV-associated TCR beta chains appeared to be HLA-restricted in a later analysis, and the HLA associations seemed to be driven largely by CMV exposure. The classifier was reported to diagnose cytomegalovirus status with high specificity and sensitivity in both the original cohort and the validation cohort.

Receptor libraries were prepared by the immunoSEQ multiplex PCR assay. For the multiplex PCR, a mixture combining 60 forward primers for TCR Vbeta segments and 13 reverse primers for TCR Jbeta segments was used. The CDR3 region of rearranged TCR beta genes was amplified from genomic DNA by a multiplex PCR assay. Amplified TCR beta libraries were sequenced as 87-base-pair reads on the Illumina HiSeq System. The authors processed their data as follows. A later analysis counted approximately 76 million unique TCR beta chains across the 666 repertoires, and 9.5 million to 11 million of these chains were shared by at least two donors. A nearest-neighbor algorithm error-corrected the raw reads and collapsed the reads into unique sequences, merging closely related sequences to remove PCR and sequencing errors. Alignment of CDR3 sequences to IMGT reference sequences was used to assign V, D and J gene segments. For a sequence to be retained, a match of at least six nucleotides was required to both a V gene segment and a J gene segment. A rearrangement was called productive if the CDR3 had no stop codons and remained in frame with V and J, and every other rearrangement was called non-productive. CDR3 was defined according to IMGT convention as the region running from the second conserved V-encoded cysteine to the conserved J-encoded phenylalanine. The earlier analysis of a few hundred of the donors excluded any sequence lacking an unambiguous match to a single V gene segment. In an earlier analysis of approximately 590 of the donors, a V segment was called functional when productive rearrangements were above 56.7%, and segregating when the standard deviation between donors exceeded 5%. A statistical classification framework was developed to diagnose cytomegalovirus status using the catalog of TCR beta chain sequences. In a later analysis, V and J genes were assigned by comparing TCR nucleotide sequences against IMGT/GENE-DB human TR gene sequences. A later analysis assigned CDR3 sequences and most-parsimonious VDJ recombination scenarios with the TCRdist pipeline. In a later analysis, every TCR beta chain was defined by the combination of its CDR3 amino acid sequence and its V-gene family, and reads without a unique V-gene family were dropped. A later analysis removed 500 to 650 highly shared, low-generation-probability nucleotide sequences to deal with suspected cross-contamination and a sequencing artifact. In a later analysis, a clonal expansion index for each public chain was calculated from normalized within-repertoire ranks of inferred template counts. A later analysis computed generation probabilities with a VDJ recombination model fitted to out-of-frame rearrangements, and checked the results against IGoR. In a later analysis, TCR-TCR, TCR-HLA and TCR-CMV co-occurrence was scored with hypergeometric tests, and a repertoire-size bias correction was applied to TCR pairs. In a later analysis, false discovery rates were estimated by permuting HLA or CMV assignments 20 times. In a later analysis, co-occurring TCRs were grouped with DBSCAN, and TCRdist sequence similarity was added when clustering was performed within HLA-allele-positive subsets. Repertoires with fewer than 30,000 or more than 120,000 public chains were left out of co-occurrence clustering, as were about 5 repertoires with anomalous nucleotide sharing. TCRdb took this table from immuneACCESS and kept in-frame rearrangements with V and J called. Such tables lack part of the clones; where checked against another copy, unresolved V genes explain under half of the gap, and the rest is unexplained. Clone size and V and J calls were adopted from that table, with D and trimming inferred from the DNA. The sample includes over 150,000 clones, with 70% to 85% observed a single time. Of the sample, roughly 2% falls within the top ten clones.

In total, approximately 690 healthy bone marrow donors made up the cohort. All cohort members were sampled while nominally healthy, although unrecorded immune exposures were likely present. The donor tested CMV seronegative and was one of the 352 seronegative cohort members. A peripheral blood sample was collected from each donor, and TCR beta sequencing was performed on peripheral blood mononuclear cells. The Qiagen DNeasy Blood Extraction Kit was used to extract genomic DNA from the blood cell samples. The receptor was derived from a man between 35 and 55 years old in good health and CMV-seronegative. The V and J genes are TRBV11-2 and TRBJ2-7; TRBD2 agrees with 9 junctional bases. Material for sequencing was PBMCs. The nucleotide sequence reads TGTGCCAGCAGCTACCAGGGCGGGAGGGCGGACGAGCAGTACTTC. Its protein is CASSYQGGRADEQYF.